The 25 T cell receptor beta chains reported below all come from one sample, sequenced in a study of blood T cell repertoires in COVID-19. Libraries were prepared by immunoSEQ multiplex PCR; TCRdb keeps only in-frame clonotypes and omits some of them. The table lists approximately 330,000 clones, about 90% of them singletons, with about 1% in the top ten. The specimen was peripheral blood. Source of these receptors: a woman aged 40 to 49 with COVID-19, enrolled during active disease.

The genes are TRBV9 and TRBJ1-3, with a tentative D call TRBD1 (6 bases). CDR3 size: 15 residues. The germline V gene has CDR1 SGDLS and CDR2 YYNGEE. Trimming removed 1 base at V and 0 bases at J, with 8 bases between. In DNA, the CDR3 is TGTGCCAGCAGCGTACAGGGGTCCTCTGGAAACACCATATATTTT. It is translated as CASSVQGSSGNTIYF.

The V gene is TRBV6-1, the J gene TRBJ1-5; no clear D. V dropped 1 base and J dropped 0 bases, with 13 bases sitting between them. CDR3 length equals 17 residues. CDR1 is MNHNS, CDR2 SASEGT, per germline. The CDR3 bases are TGTGCCAGCAGTGAAGGGATGGGCAGCCCTAGCAATCAGCCCCAGCATTTT. Translation gives CASSEGMGSPSNQPQHF.

The J gene is TRBJ2-7, the V gene TRBV28; 7 positions match TRBD1. This CDR3 is 13 amino acids long. J gave up 2 bases and V 6 bases, and 4 bases lay outside the gene matches. The germline gives CDR1 MDHEN, CDR2 SYDVKM. This CDR3 is CASRTGFTYEQYF. The CDR3 nucleotides are TGTGCCAGCAGGACAGGGTTCACCTACGAGCAGTACTTC.

The genes are TRBV6-5 and TRBJ1-3; tentatively, D is TRBD1 (5 bases). The V and J ends lost 2 bases and 3 bases respectively, with 8 bases between them. Looked up from germline, CDR1 is MNHEY and CDR2 is SVGAGI. This CDR3 region has 14 residues. CDR3 DNA: TGTGCCAGCAGTTACGGGGCGAATGGAAACACCATATATTTT. This translates into CASSYGANGNTIYF.

The chain employs TRBV27 and TRBJ1-2; D perhaps matches TRBD1 (5 bases). V was trimmed by 5 bases and J by 8 bases, leaving 12 bases between them. Per the germline V gene, CDR1 is MNHEY and CDR2 is SMNVEV (reference sequence). The length of the CDR3 is 12 residues. The CDR3 loop reads CASSPGSAGYTF. CDR3 nucleotide sequence: TGTGCCAGCAGTCCAGGGTCGGCAGGCTACACCTTC.

The rearrangement joins TRBV28 to TRBJ2-1; 10 bases agree with TRBD2. The CDR3 extends over 15 amino acids. V trimming: 8 bases; J trimming: 7 bases; junction bases outside the gene matches: 11. Germline V CDR1 and CDR2: MDHEN, SYDVKM. The CDR3 DNA follows: TGTGCCAGCGCAAGCGGGAGGGCCAAATGGAATGAGCAGTTCTTC. Its protein is CASASGRAKWNEQFF.

The chain is built from TRBV5-6 and TRBJ2-2; 14 nucleotides line up with TRBD2. Germline V gene sequence: CDR1 SGHDT, CDR2 YYEEEE. The CDR3 spans 18 residues. V dropped 0 bases and J dropped 5; count of bases not matched to a gene: 6. The CDR3, as DNA: TGTGCCAGCAGCTTGGAATACCGGACTAGCGGGAGGACCGGGGAGCTGTTTTTT. Translation gives CASSLEYRTSGRTGELFF.

This chain joins TRBV10-3 and TRBJ2-5; D might be TRBD1 (5 bases). Trimming removed 3 bases at V and 2 bases at J, with 10 bases between. The CDR3 length is 14 residues. Per the germline V gene, CDR1 is ENHRY and CDR2 is SYGVKD. The DNA of the CDR3 is TGTGCCATCAGTGATGCAGGGCTTCAAGAGACCCAGTACTTC. Its protein is CAISDAGLQETQYF.

This chain uses TRBV11-2 with TRBJ2-1, with D tentatively TRBD2 (6 bases). The V end was cut by 4 bases, the J end by 5 bases, with 18 bases between. Germline V gene data show CDR1 as SGHAT and CDR2 as FQNNGV. The CDR3 spans 16 residues. The CDR3 DNA sequence: TGTGCCAGCAGCTCCCCTCTAGCGTCGAAGGACAATGAGCAGTTCTTC. Its translation is CASSSPLASKDNEQFF.

The chain links TRBV6-5 to TRBJ2-1, with TRBD1 matching over 9 bases. Looked up from germline, CDR1 is MNHEY and CDR2 is SVGAGI. The CDR3 has 14 amino acids. Trimming cost V 6 bases and J 5 bases; bases outside gene matches: 5. CDR3 region: CASRGTGSNNEQFF. CDR3 bases: TGTGCCAGCAGGGGGACAGGGTCCAACAATGAGCAGTTCTTC.

The rearrangement joins TRBV4-3 to TRBJ1-6; 10 positions match TRBD1. The germline gives CDR1 LGHNA, CDR2 YSLEER. The ends lost 1 base at V and 5 bases at J; junction bases unmatched: 5. The CDR3 runs 17 residues. CDR3 in amino acids: CASSQVSGTGDNSPLHF. CDR3 in DNA: TGCGCCAGCAGCCAAGTGTCGGGGACAGGGGATAATTCACCCCTCCACTTT.

This clone occurred a few times. V and J are TRBV19 and TRBJ2-5; 11 bases are a match to TRBD2. Germline V gives CDR1 LNHDA, CDR2 SQIVND (reference sequence). J gave up 6 bases and V 5 bases, and 8 bases lay outside the gene matches. The CDR3 totals 15 residues. CDR3 region: CASSARLAGSQTQYF. The CDR3 bases are TGTGCCAGTAGTGCCCGACTAGCGGGGTCCCAGACCCAGTACTTC.

This chain joins TRBV3-1 (or the pseudogene TRBV3-2) and TRBJ2-5, with 12 bases aligning to TRBD2. Unmatched junction bases numbered 4, after V lost 4 bases and J lost 1 base. Germline V CDR1 and CDR2: LGHDT, YNNKEL (reference sequence). CDR3 size: 16 residues. CDR3 sequence (DNA): TGTGCCAGCAGCCTCGGGACTAGCGGGCTCCAAGAGACCCAGTACTTC. The encoded protein is CASSLGTSGLQETQYF.

The chain combines TRBV27 with TRBJ2-1, with 7 bases identical to TRBD1. The CDR3 contains 16 residues. V dropped 2 bases and J dropped 12; count of bases not matched to a gene: 16. Germline V lookup: CDR1 MNHEY, CDR2 SMNVEV (reference sequence). CDR3 region: CASSLKVIMRDRSQFF. CDR3 in DNA: TGTGCCAGCAGTTTAAAAGTAATCATGAGGGACAGATCGCAGTTCTTC.

The V and J genes are TRBV19 and TRBJ2-1; D is perhaps TRBD1 (6 bases). The CDR3 has 14 residues. Trimming removed 4 bases at V and 5 bases at J, with 12 bases between. Germline values: CDR1 LNHDA, CDR2 SQIVND (reference sequence). The DNA of the CDR3 is TGTGCCAGTAGTACCGACAGGTACAACAATGAGCAGTTCTTC. As protein: CASSTDRYNNEQFF.

This chain's CDR3 is CAWSVPSGAYNEQFF. In DNA form, the CDR3 reads TGTGCCTGGAGTGTCCCTAGCGGGGCCTACAATGAGCAGTTCTTC. The J gene is TRBJ2-1, the V gene TRBV30; 9 bases map to TRBD2. This CDR3 spans 15 amino acids. Germline values: CDR1 GTSNPN, CDR2 SVGIG (reference sequence). V lost 0 bases and J lost 2; bases outside the gene matches: 2.

The chain links TRBV28 to TRBJ1-3; D is unclear. The germline V and J ends were trimmed by 8 bases and 4 bases, with 15 bases remaining between them. Germline lookup yields CDR1 MDHEN and CDR2 SYDVKM. This CDR3 comprises 14 residues. CDR3 coding DNA: TGTGCCAGCGTGAGGAGGAAAAGGGGAAACACCATATATTTT. Amino acid sequence: CASVRRKRGNTIYF.

The chain carries TRBV25-1 and TRBJ1-1; D is uncertain. Trimming cost V 9 bases and J 4 bases, with 21 bases left between them. This CDR3 contains 15 residues. Germline loops: CDR1 MGHDK, CDR2 SYGVNS. The CDR3 spells CARNTKREGGTEAFF. CDR3 coding DNA: TGTGCCAGAAATACTAAGAGGGAAGGCGGCACTGAAGCTTTCTTT.

The CDR3 loop reads CASTPRQRETQYF. The CDR3 DNA is TGTGCCAGCACCCCACGCCAACGGGAGACCCAGTACTTC. The chain has TRBV7-9 and TRBJ2-5; D is ambiguous. Trimming pared 7 bases from V and 5 bases from J, leaving 14 bases between. CDR1 is SEHNR, CDR2 FQNEAQ, per germline (reference sequence). There are 13 residues in the CDR3.

This clone was recorded a few times. CDR3 protein: CASSRGMNQPQHF. The CDR3 bases are TGTGCCAGCAGCCGCGGGATGAATCAGCCCCAGCATTTT. This chain links TRBV11-2 with TRBJ1-5; no definite D call. With 5 bases removed from V and 4 bases from J, the gap between germline ends came to 9 bases. This CDR3 spans 13 amino acids. The germline V gene encodes CDR1 SGHAT and CDR2 FQNNGV.

The chain combines TRBV2 with TRBJ1-4, with D perhaps matching TRBD1 (6 bases). CDR1 and CDR2 from the germline V gene are SNHLY and FYNNEI. The CDR3 consists of 14 residues. V shed 5 bases and J shed 7 bases, with 14 bases lying between them. For the CDR3, the DNA is TGTGCCAGCAGTCTAAACAGGGCTGGTGAAAAACTGTTTTTT. Its protein is CASSLNRAGEKLFF.

The gene calls are TRBV5-5 and TRBJ1-3; TRBD1 might be the D (5 bases). Germline V gene sequence: CDR1 SGHKS, CDR2 YYEKEE (reference sequence). The V end lost 4 bases, the J end lost 0 bases, and 20 bases lay between the germline ends. This CDR3 contains 18 residues. CDR3 sequence: CASSEFPDILSSGNTIYF. The CDR3 coding sequence is TGTGCCAGCAGCGAATTCCCGGACATCTTGAGCTCTGGAAACACCATATATTTT.

The genes are TRBV2 and TRBJ1-1; 9 bases fit TRBD1. Germline V lookup: CDR1 SNHLY, CDR2 FYNNEI. The V and J ends lost 5 bases and 1 base, in that order; junction bases with no gene match: 2. The CDR3 is made up of 14 amino acids. This chain's CDR3 is CASSMTGGNTEAFF. CDR3 DNA: TGTGCCAGCAGTATGACAGGGGGGAACACTGAAGCTTTCTTT.

This chain joins TRBV9 and TRBJ1-1; a possible D gene is TRBD1 (6 bases). The V gene lost 5 bases and the J gene lost 0 bases, with 11 bases spanning the gap. Germline values: CDR1 SGDLS, CDR2 YYNGEE. The CDR3 extends over 14 amino acids. CDR3 residues: CASSAGVMNTEAFF. Written as DNA, the CDR3 is TGTGCCAGCAGTGCAGGGGTCATGAACACTGAAGCTTTCTTT. The full variable domain, with the rest looked up from reference TRBV9 and TRBJ1-1, is DSGVTQTPKHLITATGQRVTLRCSPRSGDLSVYWYQQSLDQGLQFLIQYYNGEERAKGNILERFSAQQFPDLHSELNLSSLELGDSALYFCASSAGVMNTEAFFGQGTRLTVV.

The J gene is TRBJ2-3, the V gene TRBV30, with D possibly matching TRBD2 (5 bases). CDR3 size: 13 residues. Between the trimmed V and J ends, which lost 4 bases and 3 bases, there was a span of 11 bases. Germline CDR1 and CDR2: GTSNPN and SVGIG (reference sequence). The CDR3 is CAWTGFRTDTQYF. CDR3 bases: TGTGCCTGGACGGGGTTTAGAACAGATACGCAGTATTTT.